This TCR beta chain was identified in a study of T-cell reconstitution after alpha-beta-depleted transplantation in children. For TCRbeta, the library was prepared with unique molecular identifiers. TCRdb passed the PCR reads through MiXCR, listing each CDR3 protein once. Among about 300,000 distinct CDR3 sequences listed, 9.5% to 13% were seen once. General study points: Reported findings indicate that, about two months after transplant, alpha-beta T cells came from several hundred expanded clones, which were derived from non-depleted graft cells.

This clonotype was detected a few times. The antigen remains undetermined. The CDR3 runs to 13 residues. Trimming took 3 bases from V and 0 from J, leaving 9 bases between them. CDR1 is DFQATT and CDR2 is SNEGSKA in the germline V gene (reference sequence). This chain connects TRBV20-1 to TRBJ2-7; no firm D call. This specimen was PBMCs, taken before TCRalphabeta/CD19-depleted stem cell transplant. The sequence derives from a boy in the first two years of life with acute myeloid leukemia, due to receive a stem cell transplant. The CDR3 region has the DNA TGCAGTGCTAGGACCGAAAGCTCCTACGAGCAGTACTTC. It specifies CSARTESSYEQYF.